This TCR beta chain was observed in a study of shared clonotypes between healthy human individuals. Study-level information: Donors had three CD4 naive, three CD4 memory, two CD8 naive and one CD8 memory plate apiece.

Regarding this clone: Its antigen is unidentified.

This CDR3 is 14 amino acids long. Trimming shortened V by 3 bases and J by 7 bases, and 16 bases separated the two germline ends. Germline assignment: CDR1 SGHVS and CDR2 FQNEAQ. Overall study findings and caveats: Only blood underwent sampling, and tissue repertoires likely differ. Inspection by rarefaction showed sorted-subset sequencing to be incomplete despite large depth.

The repertoire was sequenced with immunoSEQ multiplex PCR; TCRdb's copy has only in-frame clones and lacks some. The top ten hold over 1.5% of the sample, which has about 680,000 clones, around 72% seen once. This rearrangement joins TRBV7-8 to TRBJ2-7, with D possibly TRBD2 on 5 matching bases. The receptor comes from a woman in her 30s in good health. Input material: memory CD4+ T cells sorted from blood. The subset was: CD45RA-negative fraction. This CDR3 reads CASSFLRSSGEQYF. CDR3 DNA sequence: TGTGCCAGCAGCTTTTTGAGGTCTTCGGGGGAGCAGTACTTC.